This T cell receptor beta chain derives from a study of CD8+ T cells in alopecia areata. Extraction and reverse transcription of RNA yielded cDNA as the sequencing template. The table came from immunoSEQ multiplex PCR; TCRdb's copy has only in-frame clones and leaves some out. The sample comprises around 150,000 clones, roughly 58% of which are singletons, and 36% rests with the top ten. Losses at the gene ends were 4 bases for V and 0 bases for J; bases not matched to a gene: 6. Germline assignment: CDR1 GTSNPN and CDR2 SVGIG (reference sequence). The CDR3 is 15 residues long. This clone was seen a handful of times.

The sample was CD8+ T cells sorted from blood. This clonotype originated in a human donor in good health. V and J are TRBV30 and TRBJ2-7; 10 bases are shared with TRBD2. The CDR3, as DNA: TGTGCCTGGAACCTCCTAGCGGGAGACTCCTACGAGCAGTACTTC. Residues: CAWNLLAGDSYEQYF.